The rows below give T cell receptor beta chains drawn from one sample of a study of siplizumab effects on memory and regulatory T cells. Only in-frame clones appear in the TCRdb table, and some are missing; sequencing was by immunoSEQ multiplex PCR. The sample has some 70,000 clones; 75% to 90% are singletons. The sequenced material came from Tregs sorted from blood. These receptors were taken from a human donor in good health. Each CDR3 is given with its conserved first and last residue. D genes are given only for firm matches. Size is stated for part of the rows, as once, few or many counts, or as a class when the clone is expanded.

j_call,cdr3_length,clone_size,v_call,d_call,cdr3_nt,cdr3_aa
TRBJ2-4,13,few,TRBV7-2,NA,TGTGCCAGCAGCTTAGGGGCCAAAAACATTCAGTACTTC,CASSLGAKNIQYF
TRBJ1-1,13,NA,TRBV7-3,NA,TGTGCCAGCAGCCTCCTGGGGGGCACTGAAGCTTTCTTT,CASSLLGGTEAFF
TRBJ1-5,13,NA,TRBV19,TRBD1,TGTGCCAGTAGTAGCACAGGGGGTCAGCCCCAGCATTTT,CASSSTGGQPQHF
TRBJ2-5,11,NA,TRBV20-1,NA,TGCAGTGCCAGACCGCAGGGGACCCAGTACTTC,CSARPQGTQYF
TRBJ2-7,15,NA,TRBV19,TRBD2,TGTGCCAGTAGAAAGACTAGCGGGAGCTCCTACGAGCAGTACTTC,CASRKTSGSSYEQYF
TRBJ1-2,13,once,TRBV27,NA,TGTGCCAGCAGCCCGAGGGCAGATTATGGCTACACCTTC,CASSPRADYGYTF
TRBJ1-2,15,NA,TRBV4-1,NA,TGCGCCAGCAGCCAAGATAACAGATTTAACTATGGCTACACCTTC,CASSQDNRFNYGYTF
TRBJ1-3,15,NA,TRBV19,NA,TGTGCCAGTAGTATATACGGTGTCTCTGGAAACACCATATATTTT,CASSIYGVSGNTIYF
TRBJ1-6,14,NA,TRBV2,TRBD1,TGTGCCAGCAGCCCGACAGGGGGCAGATCACCCCTCCACTTT,CASSPTGGRSPLHF
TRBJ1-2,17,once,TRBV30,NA,TGTGCCTGGAGTGTAGCCGGGACACCCGCAAGAAGTGGTGGCTACACCTTC,CAWSVAGTPARSGGYTF
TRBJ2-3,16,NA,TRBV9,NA,TGTGCCAGCGGCCCGAGGGCTTCCGAAAGCACAGATACGCAGTATTTT,CASGPRASESTDTQYF
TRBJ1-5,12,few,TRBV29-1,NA,TGCAGCATAGGACAGTCCAATCAGCCCCAGCATTTT,CSIGQSNQPQHF
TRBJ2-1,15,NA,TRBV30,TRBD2,TGTGCCTGGGCCCCATCGGGAGGCTCCTACAATGAGCAGTTCTTC,CAWAPSGGSYNEQFF
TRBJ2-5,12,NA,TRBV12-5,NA,TGTGCTAGTGGTTCGTCGGAAGAGACCCAGTACTTC,CASGSSEETQYF
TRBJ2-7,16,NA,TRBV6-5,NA,TGTGCCAGCAGTTCAGACCCGGGACCCCAGCCTTTCGAGCAGTACTTC,CASSSDPGPQPFEQYF
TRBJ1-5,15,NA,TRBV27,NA,TGTGCCAGCAGTCCGTTGGGGACCAGCAATCAGCCCCAGCATTTT,CASSPLGTSNQPQHF
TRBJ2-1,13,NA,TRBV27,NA,TGTGCCAGCAGTTTATCGTGGGGGAATGAGCAGTTCTTC,CASSLSWGNEQFF
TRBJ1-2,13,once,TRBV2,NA,TGTGCCAGCACCCCGGTCCGGGGCTATGGCTACACCTTC,CASTPVRGYGYTF
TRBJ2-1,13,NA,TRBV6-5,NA,TGTGCCAGCAGTTACGGAGTTTACAATGAGCAGTTCTTC,CASSYGVYNEQFF
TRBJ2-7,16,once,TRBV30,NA,TGTGCCTGGAGCCCGACGGGTAGCGCCCCCTCCTACGAGCAGTGCTTC,CAWSPTGSAPSYEQCF
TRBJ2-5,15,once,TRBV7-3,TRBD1,TGTGCCAGCAGCTTAAAAGGGGGCCGTGAAGAGACCCAGTACTTC,CASSLKGGREETQYF
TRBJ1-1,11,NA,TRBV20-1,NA,TGCAGTGCTAGGAGATCCACTGAAGCTTTCTTT,CSARRSTEAFF
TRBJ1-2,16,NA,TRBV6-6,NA,TGTGCCAGCAGCTACGGGAGGGGAGGGAAACACTATGGCTACACCTTC,CASSYGRGGKHYGYTF
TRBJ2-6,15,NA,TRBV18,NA,TGTGCCAGCTCACCACTCCGGGCTGGGGCCAACGTCCTGACTTTC,CASSPLRAGANVLTF
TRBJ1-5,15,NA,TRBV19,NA,TGTGCCAGTACCCGCCTTCGGGGGGGAGGTCAGCCCCAGCATTTT,CASTRLRGGGQPQHF
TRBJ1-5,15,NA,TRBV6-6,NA,TGTGCCAGCAGTTACTCCGAGGGTAGCAATCAGCCCCAGCATTTT,CASSYSEGSNQPQHF
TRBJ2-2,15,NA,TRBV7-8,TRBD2,TGTGCCAGCAGAGCTACTAGCGGGAGGGCCGGGGAGCTGTTTTTT,CASRATSGRAGELFF
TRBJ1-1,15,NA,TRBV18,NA,TGTGCCAGCTCACCACCAACGGGGGGGAACACTGAAGCTTTCTTT,CASSPPTGGNTEAFF
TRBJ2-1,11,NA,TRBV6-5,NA,TGTGCCAGCAGTTACTCCAATGAGCAGTTCTTC,CASSYSNEQFF
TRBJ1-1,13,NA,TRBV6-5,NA,TGTGCCAGCAGTTATTGGGCGAACACTGAAGCTTTCTTT,CASSYWANTEAFF
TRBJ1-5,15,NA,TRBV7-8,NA,TGTGCCAGCAGCGCACCGGGACATCCCAATCAGCCCCAGCATTTT,CASSAPGHPNQPQHF
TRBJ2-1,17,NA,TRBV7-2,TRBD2,TGTGCCAGCAGCTTCGCCCGACGAGTAGCGGGAAAAAATGAGCAGTTCTTC,CASSFARRVAGKNEQFF
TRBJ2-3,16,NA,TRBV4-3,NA,TGCGCCAGCAGCCAAGATCCTGGAGGATTCACAGATACGCAGTATTTT,CASSQDPGGFTDTQYF
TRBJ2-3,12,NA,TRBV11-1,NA,TGTGCCAGCAGCTTGGACGCAGATACGCAGTATTTT,CASSLDADTQYF
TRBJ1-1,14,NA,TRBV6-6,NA,TGTGCCAGCAGAGGCTTGGTCCCCGATAGGGAAGCTTTCTTT,CASRGLVPDREAFF
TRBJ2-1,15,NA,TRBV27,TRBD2,TGTGCCAGCAGTTTAGCGGGAGTGGGGGGCAATGAGCAGTTCTTC,CASSLAGVGGNEQFF
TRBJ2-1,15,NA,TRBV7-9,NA,TGTGCCAGCAGCTTAGAAGGCCAGGGGAGGAATGAGCAGTTCTTC,CASSLEGQGRNEQFF
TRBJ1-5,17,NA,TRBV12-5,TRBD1,TGTGCTAGTGGTTTGTCCAGGGGGCGCATTTCCAATCAGCCCCAGCATTTT,CASGLSRGRISNQPQHF
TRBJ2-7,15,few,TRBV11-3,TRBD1,TGTGCCAGCAGCCACCGGGACAGGCAAAGCGGGGAGCAGTACTTC,CASSHRDRQSGEQYF
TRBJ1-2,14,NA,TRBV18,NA,TGTGCCAGCTCACCAGACAGTGGCAAGTATGGCTACACCTTC,CASSPDSGKYGYTF
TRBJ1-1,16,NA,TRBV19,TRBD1,TGTGCCAGTAGATCCGGGGACAGGGGGACGAACACTGAAGCTTTCTTT,CASRSGDRGTNTEAFF
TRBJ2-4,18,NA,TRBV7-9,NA,TGTGCCAGCAGCTTAGCGGTTCATTTCCCCGGAGGCAAAAACATTCAGTACTTC,CASSLAVHFPGGKNIQYF
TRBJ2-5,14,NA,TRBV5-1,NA,TGCGCCAGCAGCTTGGCCGGGACCGAGGAGACCCAGTACTTC,CASSLAGTEETQYF
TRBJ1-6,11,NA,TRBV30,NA,TGTGCCTGGAGCGCTGAAAGGGCCCTCCACTTT,CAWSAERALHF
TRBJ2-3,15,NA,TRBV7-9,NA,TGTGCCAGCAGCTTAGCGCCCGGGCACACAGATACGCAGTATTTT,CASSLAPGHTDTQYF
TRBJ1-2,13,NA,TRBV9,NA,TGTGCCAGCAGCCCTACTTCTAACTATGGCTACACCTTC,CASSPTSNYGYTF
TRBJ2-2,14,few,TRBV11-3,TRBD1,TGTGCCAGCAGCTTGGCAGGGGGCACCGGGGAGCTGTTTTTT,CASSLAGGTGELFF
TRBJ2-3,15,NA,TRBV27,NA,TGTGCCAGCAGTTTCGCGGGACTGGCGACAGATACGCAGTATTTT,CASSFAGLATDTQYF
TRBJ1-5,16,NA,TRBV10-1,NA,TGCGCCAGCAGTGAGTCGATCGGCAGGGGAATTCAGCCCCAGCATTTT,CASSESIGRGIQPQHF
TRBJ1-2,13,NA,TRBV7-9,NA,TGTGCCAGCAGCTCGCCGGGGCCCTATGGCTACACCTTC,CASSSPGPYGYTF
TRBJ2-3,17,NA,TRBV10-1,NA,TGCGCCAGCAGTGAGGGGGTGGGAGGCAATCTCACAGATACGCAGTATTTT,CASSEGVGGNLTDTQYF
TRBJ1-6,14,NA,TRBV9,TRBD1,TGTGCCAGCAGCCGCAGGGGGAAGGGGTCACCCCTCCACTTT,CASSRRGKGSPLHF
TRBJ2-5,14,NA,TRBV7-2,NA,TGTGCCAGCAGCCTCACTCGGGTAGGGGAGACCCAGTACTTC,CASSLTRVGETQYF
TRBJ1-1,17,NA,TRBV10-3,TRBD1,TGTGCCATCAGTGAGTCGACAGGGGCCCCCTTTCCTTCTGAAGCTTTCTTT,CAISESTGAPFPSEAFF
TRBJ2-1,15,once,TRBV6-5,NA,TGTGCCAGCAGCTGGGGTCGGGATGGTATGCTTGAGCAGTTCTTC,CASSWGRDGMLEQFF
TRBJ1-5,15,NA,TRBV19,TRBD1,TGTGCCAGTAGTATAGTAGGGACAGGGGTTCAGCCCCAGCATTTT,CASSIVGTGVQPQHF
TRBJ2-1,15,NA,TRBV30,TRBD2,TGTGCCGGGACGGGAGCGGGAGGAGTCGTCCATGAGCAGTTCTTC,CAGTGAGGVVHEQFF